The 5 T cell receptor beta chains listed next were all sequenced from one sample in a study of preoperative IRX-2 immunotherapy in early breast cancer. Stated treatment: preoperative locoregional IRX-2 cytokine immunotherapy. Repertoires were generated with immunoSEQ multiplex PCR, while TCRdb's copy carries only in-frame clones and drops some. The table shows approximately 27,000 clones, with about 81% occurring only once. This sample comprised lymph node tissue, obtained after IRX-2 immunotherapy. These receptors were taken from a human donor with breast cancer.

This chain links TRBV19 with TRBJ1-2; no reliable D call. Germline V lookup: CDR1 LNHDA, CDR2 SQIVND (reference sequence). This CDR3 region has 12 residues. V lost 2 bases and J 6 bases, leaving 7 bases between the germline ends. CDR3 nucleotide sequence: TGTGCCAGTAGTATACGATGGGATGGCTACACCTTC. Amino acids: CASSIRWDGYTF.

The chain combines TRBV6-8 with TRBJ1-1; D might be TRBD1 (6 bases). Looked up from germline, CDR1 is MNHGY and CDR2 is SAAAGT. V dropped 5 bases and J dropped 8 bases, with 12 bases sitting between them. The CDR3 is 12 amino acids. The CDR3 sequence is CASSAQGTEAFF. The CDR3 DNA reads as TGTGCCAGCAGTGCTCAGGGGACCGAAGCTTTCTTT.

V is TRBV4-1 and J is TRBJ1-3; D gene uncertain. V gave up 3 bases and J gave up 4 bases, with 4 bases separating them. The CDR3 covers 12 residues. Germline V gene lookup returns CDR1 MGHRA and CDR2 YSYEKL. DNA of the CDR3: TGCGCCAGCAGCCAGGCGGGAAACACCATATATTTT. Residues: CASSQAGNTIYF.

V is TRBV19 and J is TRBJ1-4; TRBD1 matches 10 bases. Germline V gene lookup returns CDR1 LNHDA and CDR2 SQIVND (reference sequence). J gave up 8 bases and V 7 bases, and 10 bases lay outside the gene matches. The CDR3 extends over 15 amino acids. CDR3 loop: CASTLVGQGNEKLFF. CDR3 bases: TGTGCCAGTACCCTCGTGGGACAGGGGAACGAAAAACTGTTTTTT.

The J gene is TRBJ2-7, the V gene TRBV28, with 12 bases identical to TRBD1. Germline V gene sequence: CDR1 MDHEN, CDR2 SYDVKM. The ends lost 7 bases at V and 6 bases at J; junction bases unmatched: 10. CDR3 length equals 15 residues. The CDR3 nucleotides read TGTGCCAGCACCCCAGGGGACAGGGGGCTTGGCGAGCAGTACGTC. It specifies CASTPGDRGLGEQYV.